Shown below are 5 T cell receptor beta chains from a single sample sequenced in a study of sequential checkpoint blockade in melanoma (dated by TCRdb to about 2019). What this sample's treatment or condition label stands for: randomized to nivolumab then ipilimumab (arm A) or the reverse (arm B). Libraries were constructed by the immunoSEQ multiplex PCR assay. TCRdb took this table from immuneACCESS and kept in-frame rearrangements with V and J called. Such tables lack part of the clones; where checked against another copy, unresolved V genes explain under half of the gap, and the rest is unexplained. For this sample there are about 18,000 clones; roughly 28% appear just once. The top ten hold about 7.2% of the sample. The sequenced sample was tumor tissue (inferred from file names), obtained from a patient given nivolumab and ipilimumab in sequence. The source is a human donor with melanoma.

J is TRBJ2-1 and V is TRBV18; the D is unclear. The CDR3 runs 15 residues. V lost 1 base and J lost 2, with 9 bases in between. Germline CDR1 and CDR2: KGHSH and LQKENI. The CDR3 DNA sequence: TGTGCCAGCTCACCACTTACCGGAACCTACAATGAGCAGTTCTTC. Amino acid sequence: CASSPLTGTYNEQFF.

The rearrangement joins TRBV6-8 to TRBJ2-7; no firm D call. The CDR3 spans 12 residues. Germline V lookup: CDR1 MNHGY, CDR2 SAAAGT. Trimming pared 5 bases from V and 5 bases from J, leaving 10 bases between. CDR3 sequence reads: CASSNRPNEQYF. CDR3 sequence (DNA): TGTGCCAGCAGTAATCGACCGAACGAGCAGTACTTC.

There are a few counts of this clone. The rearrangement links TRBV7-8 to TRBJ1-4, with a weak D call TRBD1 (6 bases). The CDR3 loop spans 13 amino acids. Trimming pared 5 bases from V and 8 bases from J, leaving 12 bases between. CDR1 is SGHVS and CDR2 is FQNEAQ in the germline V gene. DNA of the CDR3: TGTGCCAGCAGCCCTACAGGGACGGAAAAACTGTTTTTT. It specifies CASSPTGTEKLFF.

J is TRBJ2-7 and V is TRBV6-8, with D perhaps TRBD1 or TRBD2 (6 bases each). There are 16 residues in the CDR3. The V gene's germline CDR1 is MNHGY and CDR2 SAAAGT. The V end was cut by 4 bases, the J end by 2 bases, with 18 bases between. CDR3 nucleotides: TGTGCCAGCAGTTCGAAGGCGCCGGGGGCTGCCTACGAGCAGTACTTC. Translated: CASSSKAPGAAYEQYF.

The chain has TRBV11-3 and TRBJ2-3, with 9 bases lining up with TRBD2. The CDR3 is 15 amino acids. Germline CDR1 SGHNT, CDR2 YENEEA. V was pared by 5 bases and J by 2 bases, with 5 bases of the junction left unmatched. The CDR3 sequence is CASSPLAGATDTQYF. CDR3 sequence (DNA): TGTGCCAGCAGCCCTTTAGCGGGGGCCACAGATACGCAGTATTTT.